This T cell receptor (beta chain) was documented in a study of blood T cell repertoires in COVID-19. CDR3 size: 14 residues. Trimming at V came to 5 bases and at J to 2 bases, leaving 5 bases not matched to a gene. Germline CDR1 and CDR2: MNHEY and SVGAGI. Data came from immunoSEQ multiplex PCR; TCRdb stores just in-frame clones and leaves some out. The sample includes 70,000 or so clones, roughly 74% of them seen just once. The receptor was derived from a human donor in a cohort sampled during active COVID-19. The rearrangement uses TRBV6-5 and TRBJ2-7; 8 positions agree with TRBD1. The sample was peripheral blood. The CDR3, as DNA: TGTGCCAGCAGTCCGACAGGGGCCACCTACGAGCAGTACTTC. This gives the protein CASSPTGATYEQYF.